These T cell receptor beta chains were read from a single sample in a study of identical twins. TCRdb re-called the 5' RACE reads with MiXCR, one entry per CDR3 protein. The table has hundreds of thousands of distinct CDR3 sequences, around 20% seen once. These data are also associated with another study on T cells expressing NK-cell markers.

Sequenced: PBMCs. The receptors were gathered from a woman younger than 35 in good health. The CDR3 runs from the conserved cysteine through the conserved F or W. The D gene is left open where the match is weak. Clone size, where shown, is once, few, many, or a class for clones that have expanded.

size: few
length: 16
D: TRBD2
J: TRBJ2-1
V: TRBV6-1
CDR3: CASGVGGTYSYNEQFF
DNA: TGTGCCAGCGGGGTCGGGGGGACTTATTCCTACAATGAGCAGTTCTTC

size: many
length: 14
D: .
J: TRBJ1-1
V: TRBV12-3/TRBV12-4
CDR3: CASSPPNKNTEAFF
DNA: TGTGCCAGCAGTCCTCCCAACAAGAACACTGAAGCTTTCTTT

size: .
length: 15
D: TRBD1
J: TRBJ1-1
V: TRBV6-5
CDR3: CASSYSGTGRTEAFF
DNA: TGTGCCAGCAGTTACAGTGGGACAGGGAGAACTGAAGCTTTCTTT

size: many
length: 15
D: TRBD2
J: TRBJ2-3
V: TRBV20-1
CDR3: CSAPRLAGGADTQYF
DNA: TGCAGTGCTCCCCGGCTAGCGGGGGGCGCAGATACGCAGTATTTT

size: many
length: 12
D: .
J: TRBJ2-1
V: TRBV7-9
CDR3: CASSPSADEQFF
DNA: TGTGCCAGCAGCCCTAGCGCCGATGAGCAGTTCTTC

size: few
length: 13
D: .
J: TRBJ1-2
V: TRBV12-3/TRBV12-4
CDR3: CASSLVRIYGYTF
DNA: TGTGCCAGCAGTTTAGTTAGGATCTATGGCTACACCTTC

size: few
length: 14
D: .
J: TRBJ2-5
V: TRBV10-3
CDR3: CAISPHGQQETQYF
DNA: TGTGCCATCAGTCCCCATGGGCAGCAAGAGACCCAGTACTTC

size: few
length: 14
D: .
J: TRBJ1-5
V: TRBV6-2/TRBV6-3
CDR3: CASSYWGGNQPQHF
DNA: TGTGCCAGCAGTTACTGGGGGGGCAATCAGCCCCAGCATTTT

size: .
length: 14
D: .
J: TRBJ2-3
V: TRBV3-1
CDR3: CASSQEGGGDTQYF
DNA: TGTGCCAGCAGCCAAGAGGGGGGCGGAGATACGCAGTATTTT

size: .
length: 15
D: TRBD1
J: TRBJ2-1
V: TRBV12-3/TRBV12-4
CDR3: CASSPRQGPYNEQFF
DNA: TGTGCCAGCAGTCCGCGACAGGGCCCCTACAATGAGCAGTTCTTC

size: .
length: 14
D: TRBD1
J: TRBJ2-7
V: TRBV6-1
CDR3: CASSGGTGAYEQYF
DNA: TGTGCCAGCAGTGGGGGGACAGGGGCGTACGAGCAGTACTTC

size: once
length: 15
D: TRBD1
J: TRBJ2-4
V: TRBV30
CDR3: CAWKGLGDRENIQYF
DNA: TGTGCCTGGAAAGGGCTGGGGGACAGAGAAAACATTCAGTACTTC

size: .
length: 15
D: TRBD1
J: TRBJ2-1
V: TRBV4-3
CDR3: CASSQGWTGRNEQFF
DNA: TGCGCCAGCAGCCAAGGGTGGACAGGCCGCAATGAGCAGTTCTTC

size: .
length: 12
D: .
J: TRBJ1-1
V: TRBV5-1
CDR3: CASREKNTEAFF
DNA: TGCGCCAGCAGGGAAAAGAACACTGAAGCTTTCTTT

size: few
length: 16
D: .
J: TRBJ2-3
V: TRBV25-1
CDR3: CASSEYDPLYGDTQYF
DNA: TGTGCCAGCAGTGAATATGATCCCCTGTATGGAGATACGCAGTATTTT

size: .
length: 14
D: .
J: TRBJ2-2
V: TRBV10-3
CDR3: CAIRGGPNTGELFF
DNA: TGTGCCATCAGGGGAGGCCCGAACACCGGGGAGCTGTTTTTT

size: .
length: 14
D: TRBD1
J: TRBJ2-7
V: TRBV20-1
CDR3: CSARGRQGPYEQYF
DNA: TGCAGTGCTAGAGGAAGACAGGGACCCTACGAGCAGTACTTC

size: few
length: 13
D: .
J: TRBJ1-3
V: TRBV6-1
CDR3: CASTAQWGNTIYF
DNA: TGTGCCAGCACCGCACAGTGGGGAAACACCATATATTTT

size: few
length: 12
D: .
J: TRBJ2-1
V: TRBV6-2/TRBV6-3
CDR3: CASSSRSNEQFF
DNA: TGTGCCAGCAGTTCAAGAAGCAATGAGCAGTTCTTC

size: once
length: 12
D: .
J: TRBJ2-7
V: TRBV27
CDR3: CASSLNLNEQYF
DNA: TGTGCCAGCAGTTTAAACCTTAACGAGCAGTACTTC

size: few
length: 13
D: TRBD2
J: TRBJ2-3
V: TRBV20-1
CDR3: CSVKRGGTDTQYF
DNA: TGCAGTGTAAAGCGGGGAGGCACAGATACGCAGTATTTT

size: .
length: 16
D: .
J: TRBJ2-7
V: TRBV11-2
CDR3: CASSLVWAGDGGEQYF
DNA: TGTGCCAGCAGCTTAGTTTGGGCAGGGGACGGGGGCGAGCAGTACTTC

size: .
length: 15
D: TRBD1
J: TRBJ1-1
V: TRBV5-1
CDR3: CASSLHGTGATEAFF
DNA: TGCGCCAGCAGCTTACACGGGACAGGTGCGACTGAAGCTTTCTTT

size: many
length: 14
D: TRBD1
J: TRBJ1-1
V: TRBV3-1
CDR3: CASSRGQGDTEAFF
DNA: TGTGCCAGCAGCCGCGGACAGGGGGACACTGAAGCTTTCTTT

size: few
length: 14
D: .
J: TRBJ1-1
V: TRBV7-9
CDR3: CASSQYGDGTEAFF
DNA: TGTGCCAGCAGCCAGTATGGGGACGGCACTGAAGCTTTCTTT

size: few
length: 11
D: .
J: TRBJ2-7
V: TRBV20-1
CDR3: CSARGQGRQYF
DNA: TGCAGTGCGAGGGGCCAGGGGAGGCAGTACTTC

size: .
length: 15
D: .
J: TRBJ2-2
V: TRBV3-1
CDR3: CASSQAALNTGELFF
DNA: TGTGCCAGCAGCCAAGCGGCCCTGAACACCGGGGAGCTGTTTTTT

size: few
length: 14
D: .
J: TRBJ2-6
V: TRBV6-2/TRBV6-3
CDR3: CASRTHGRANVLTF
DNA: TGTGCCAGCCGGACCCATGGGAGGGCCAACGTCCTGACTTTC